This T cell receptor beta chain was captured by sequencing in a study of blood T cell repertoires in COVID-19. Assay used: immunoSEQ multiplex PCR; TCRdb lists only in-frame clones, some missing. The sample contains about 59,000 clones, around 67% of which appear only once. The sequenced sample was peripheral blood. The receptor was derived from a woman between 65 and 79 years old with acute or convalescent COVID-19.

CDR3 sequence: CASTWADTQYF. CDR3 bases: TGTGCCAGCACTTGGGCTGATACGCAGTATTTT. The chain is built from TRBV12-3 or TRBV12-4 and TRBJ2-3, with D hard to call. With 7 bases removed from V and 6 bases from J, the gap between germline ends came to 8 bases. The CDR3 loop spans 11 amino acids.